The next 21 T cell receptor beta chains were all read from a single sample in a study of spatial heterogeneity in lung cancer. Time point denoted: blood at routine non-recurrence follow-up after resection. Sequencing of whole RNA from tumor, nontumor lung or frozen PBMC involved no sorting. TCRdb analysed the 5' RACE reads with MiXCR anew, one entry per CDR3 protein. The table shows some 54,000 distinct CDR3 sequences, with under 8% occurring only once. The sequenced sample was PBMCs, obtained at follow-up. The source of these receptors is a female donor with early-stage non-small cell lung cancer.

The rearrangement links TRBV12-3 or TRBV12-4 to TRBJ2-3, with TRBD2 matching 7 bases. V dropped 4 bases and J dropped 2; count of bases not matched to a gene: 6. The CDR3 extends over 15 amino acids. The CDR3 DNA reads as TGTGCCAGCAGTTCCTTGAGCGGGGACACAGATACGCAGTATTTT. Its protein is CASSSLSGDTDTQYF.

The chain uses TRBV7-2 and TRBJ2-3; 11 nucleotides match TRBD2. This CDR3 is 15 amino acids long. CDR1 and CDR2 (germline): SGHTA, FQGNSA. Trimming cost V 0 bases and J 9 bases; bases outside gene matches: 5. CDR3 DNA: TGTGCCAGCAGCTTAGCTAGCGGGGGGGCCTTGACGCAGTATTTT. As protein: CASSLASGGALTQYF.

This CDR3 reads CASSPRTGAGNTIYF. CDR3 bases: TGTGCCAGCAGCCCCCGGACAGGGGCTGGAAACACCATATATTTT. V is TRBV7-9 and J is TRBJ1-3, with 9 bases identical to TRBD1. CDR1 is SEHNR and CDR2 is FQNEAQ in the germline V gene (reference sequence). V was clipped by 5 bases and J by 2 bases; unmatched bases: 4. The CDR3 runs to 15 residues.

Worth noting for this clonotype: A junction end diverges from the germline sequence, so it may reflect a read error. The chain carries TRBV6-1 and TRBJ1-3; 8 bases fit TRBD1. There are 15 residues in the CDR3. Germline V CDR1 and CDR2: MNHNS, SASEGT. CDR3 protein: CVSNPGQGLGNTIYF. DNA for the CDR3: TGTGTCAGCAACCCTGGACAGGGCCTTGGAAACACCATATATTTT.

This clonotype was counted at least ten times. V is TRBV5-1 and J is TRBJ2-3, with no clear D. Germline CDR1 SGHRS, CDR2 YFSETQ. The CDR3 has 13 amino acids. Trimming removed 3 bases from V and 1 base from J, with 6 bases in between. The CDR3 loop is CASSSTGTDTQYF. In DNA, the CDR3 is TGCGCCAGCAGCTCTACGGGCACAGATACGCAGTATTTT.

The rearrangement links TRBV7-2 to TRBJ2-3, with a weak D call TRBD1 (5 bases). The V end was cut by 6 bases, the J end by 1 base, with 14 bases between. Per the germline V gene, CDR1 is SGHTA and CDR2 is FQGNSA. CDR3 length: 15 amino acids. The CDR3 reads CASSSRQSGTDTQYF. The CDR3 DNA follows: TGTGCCAGCAGTTCCAGACAGTCTGGCACAGATACGCAGTATTTT.

In this sample, this clonotype turned up many times. The rearrangement links TRBV5-1 to TRBJ1-5; unclear D gene. Trimming pared 7 bases from V and 1 base from J, leaving 9 bases between. The CDR3 is 13 amino acids. The germline V gene encodes CDR1 SGHRS and CDR2 YFSETQ. In DNA, the CDR3 is TGCGCCAGCGAAGAAGAGAGCAATCAGCCCCAGCATTTT. Translating gives CASEEESNQPQHF.

This clonotype was detected ten times or more. The V gene is TRBV20-1, the J gene TRBJ2-3, with 14 bases fitting TRBD2. With V trimmed by 0 bases and J by 6 bases, 8 bases remained unmatched. The CDR3 consists of 17 residues. Germline CDR1 reads DFQATT; CDR2 reads SNEGSKA (reference sequence). This CDR3 reads CSARDRLAGGLRDTQYF. The CDR3 DNA is TGCAGTGCTAGAGATCGACTAGCGGGGGGGCTGAGGGATACGCAGTATTTT.

This clonotype was detected many times. The V call is TRBV20-1, the J call TRBJ1-6; D is uncertain. The germline CDR1 and CDR2 sequences are DFQATT and SNEGSKA (reference sequence). The CDR3 sequence is 14 residues long. The V gene lost 6 bases and the J gene lost 7 bases, with 16 bases spanning the gap. The CDR3 region is CSAPFGVLNSPLHF. The CDR3 DNA reads TGCAGTGCCCCGTTCGGGGTTTTGAATTCACCCCTCCACTTT.

This clonotype has ten or more counts. The chain couples TRBV2 to TRBJ2-7; 7 nucleotides align to TRBD2. This CDR3 spans 15 amino acids. Germline V gene lookup returns CDR1 SNHLY and CDR2 FYNNEI. The ends lost 3 bases at V and 0 bases at J; junction bases unmatched: 5. The CDR3 protein is CASSEGLLSSYEQYF. Here the CDR3 DNA reads TGTGCCAGCAGTGAGGGACTATTGAGCTCCTACGAGCAGTACTTC.

This clonotype has a count of ten or more. The rearrangement uses TRBV15 and TRBJ2-5; D is undetermined. The V and J ends lost 4 bases and 5 bases respectively, with 17 bases between them. Germline CDR1 LNHNV, CDR2 YYDKDF (reference sequence). The CDR3 covers 15 residues. The CDR3 bases are TGTGCCACCAGCACCGAAACAGATCCCCAGGAGACCCAGTACTTC. This sequence encodes CATSTETDPQETQYF.

This clonotype has ten or more counts. The rearrangement joins TRBV27 to TRBJ2-7; weak D call: TRBD1 (6 bases). The CDR3 is 16 residues long. The germline gives CDR1 MNHEY, CDR2 SMNVEV (reference sequence). V gave up 5 bases and J gave up 10 bases, with 27 bases separating them. This CDR3 reads CASSLTRTAPFDQQYF. The CDR3 DNA follows: TGTGCCAGCAGTCTAACTCGGACAGCACCGTTCGACCAACAGTACTTC.

This clonotype has a count of ten or more. This chain links TRBV7-9 with TRBJ1-4; D ambiguous. The V end lost 5 bases, the J end lost 0 bases, and 13 bases lay between the germline ends. CDR1 is SEHNR, CDR2 FQNEAQ, per germline (reference sequence). This CDR3 region has 16 residues. The CDR3 region is CASSDQGLSTNEKLFF. CDR3 nucleotides: TGTGCCAGCAGCGACCAAGGCCTTTCAACTAATGAAAAACTGTTTTTT.

This clonotype was seen many times. The rearrangement links TRBV5-1 to TRBJ2-5, with D perhaps matching TRBD1 or TRBD2 (5 bases each). CDR1 and CDR2 from the germline V gene are SGHRS and YFSETQ. Trimming cost V 0 bases and J 1 base, with 7 bases left between them. This CDR3 has 14 residues. The CDR3 loop reads CASSLAGTQETQYF. DNA for the CDR3: TGCGCCAGCAGCTTGGCCGGGACCCAAGAGACCCAGTACTTC.

This clonotype was detected many times. This chain links TRBV27 with TRBJ1-4; 7 bases match TRBD1. The V gene end was trimmed by 4 bases and the J gene end by 10 bases; junction bases not matched to a gene: 12. The CDR3 consists of 15 residues. Per germline, CDR1 MNHEY and CDR2 SMNVEV (reference sequence). Here the CDR3 DNA reads TGTGCCAGCAGTTCCGCGGACAGGCGTATGTCAAAACTGTTTTTT. Its protein product is CASSSADRRMSKLFF.

The chain recombines TRBV20-1 with TRBJ1-6; 10 nucleotides line up with TRBD1. In germline, CDR1 is DFQATT, CDR2 SNEGSKA (reference sequence). The V segment lost 4 bases and the J segment 7 bases; nucleotides outside the gene matches: 7. This CDR3 is built from 15 residues. The CDR3: CSAIRRQGANSPLHF. CDR3 nucleotides: TGCAGTGCTATCAGAAGACAGGGGGCGAATTCACCCCTCCACTTT.

This clonotype occurred a few times. The V call is TRBV6-2 or TRBV6-3, the J call TRBJ2-1; 10 bases are a match to TRBD1. V trimming: 8 bases; J trimming: 0 bases; junction bases outside the gene matches: 7. From germline, CDR1 is MNHEY and CDR2 SVGEGT. The CDR3 loop spans 16 amino acids. The CDR3 DNA is TGTGCCAGCGGGGACAGGGGCCCGAGCTCCTACAATGAGCAGTTCTTC. Translation gives CASGDRGPSSYNEQFF.

There are a few counts of this clonotype. The gene calls are TRBV20-1 and TRBJ2-2; TRBD2 matches at 7 bases. The CDR3 contains 14 residues. The germline V gene has CDR1 DFQATT and CDR2 SNEGSKA (reference sequence). V shed 6 bases and J 7 bases; nucleotides not matched to a gene: 11. In DNA form, the CDR3 reads TGCAGTGCCCCCCGGGACGGGGGGAACGGGGAGCTGTTTTTT. This translates into CSAPRDGGNGELFF.

The V gene is TRBV23-1, the J gene TRBJ1-2; D is ambiguous. TRBV23-1 is recorded as an ORF, its role being uncertain. The CDR3 runs 16 residues. The V gene lost 3 bases and the J gene lost 1 base, with 15 bases spanning the gap. CDR3 protein: CASSQDRPLLNYGYTF. CDR3 sequence (DNA): TGCGCCAGCAGTCAGGACCGGCCCTTACTTAACTATGGCTACACCTTC.

This clonotype was seen at least ten times. V usage is TRBV2 and J usage is TRBJ2-1; TRBD1 aligns across 7 bases. Looked up from germline, CDR1 is SNHLY and CDR2 is FYNNEI. Trimming took 8 bases from V and 0 from J; bases not matched to a gene: 7. There are 15 residues in the CDR3. This CDR3 reads CASVWDSSSYNEQFF. The CDR3 DNA is TGTGCCAGCGTTTGGGACAGCAGCTCCTACAATGAGCAGTTCTTC.

The gene calls are TRBV6-2 or TRBV6-3 and TRBJ2-7; D perhaps matches TRBD2 (5 bases). The V end lost 2 bases, the J end lost 7 bases, and 9 bases lay between the germline ends. This CDR3 is built from 12 residues. Germline CDR1 MNHEY, CDR2 SVGEGT. The CDR3: CASSYPPGEQYF. The CDR3 region has the DNA TGTGCCAGCAGTTACCCCCCGGGGGAGCAGTACTTC.